The clone carrying this TCR beta chain turned up a few times. Its antigen is not known. Template material for amplifying TCR beta CDR3 regions consisted of RNA transcripts. HTBI primers drove first-round RT-PCR of the TCR CDR3. Each CDR3 protein is one row after TCRdb ran MiXCR on the multiplex PCR reads. The sample has about 640,000 distinct CDR3 sequences, around 20% seen once; the top ten hold under 35%. The sample comes from a study of T cells in Graves' hyperthyroidism and ophthalmopathy. General study findings and limits: Using 13 V-J features, a model discriminated ophthalmopathy from stable hyperthyroidism. Blood also contained most expanded thyroid clonotypes above 0.001.

Criteria for exclusion of patients were uncontrolled infection, other autoimmune disease, pregnancy or lactation. Using more than 8 ml of fresh peripheral blood, PBMCs were prepared. The CDR3 is 15 amino acids. V lost 2 bases, J lost 3 bases, and 6 bases stayed unmatched. Per germline, CDR1 MNHEY and CDR2 SMNVEV (reference sequence). V usage is TRBV27 and J usage is TRBJ2-7; the match to TRBD2 covers 8 bases. The clonotype originates from a young man with Graves' ophthalmopathy. The specimen sequenced was blood. The CDR3 spells CASSLISGSSYEQYF. In DNA form, the CDR3 reads TGTGCCAGCAGTTTAATAAGCGGGAGTAGCTACGAGCAGTACTTC.